This T cell receptor (beta chain) was identified during a study of CD8+CD57+ T cells in acquired aplastic anemia. Genomic DNA provided the template from which TCR beta VDJ and CDR3 profiles were obtained. TCRdb reprocessed the reads via MiXCR and lists one record per CDR3 protein. The table has 200,000 or so distinct CDR3 sequences, 64% seen once. A note on this clonotype: The junction departs from germline at one end; a sequencing error may be responsible.

The germline V gene has CDR1 SEHNR and CDR2 FQNEAQ (reference sequence). The CDR3 loop spans 14 amino acids. The material sequenced was sorted CD4+, CD8+, or CD8+CD57+ T cells (not recorded which) from PBMCs. This receptor was taken from a human donor with severe aplastic anemia or a healthy control (not recorded which). The rearrangement uses TRBV7-9 and TRBJ2-7; either TRBD1 or TRBD2 may supply D (5 bases each). This chain's CDR3 is CASSLGPSDHEQYF. The CDR3 DNA reads TGCGCCAGCAGCCTGGGACCTTCAGACCACGAGCAGTACTTC.